This record looks at one T cell receptor (beta chain) sequence and its context. Some clones are missing from TCRdb's copy, which holds only in-frame ones; the method was immunoSEQ multiplex PCR. Of under 200,000 clones in the sample, 65% to 90% were seen once. This entry belongs to a study of blood T cell repertoires in COVID-19. This CDR3 has 10 amino acids. Germline lookup yields CDR1 DFQATT and CDR2 SNEGSKA (reference sequence). V shed 5 bases and J shed 12 bases, with 10 bases lying between them. The chain combines TRBV20-1 with TRBJ1-4; no reliable D call. The specimen was peripheral blood. The source of this sequence is a human donor in a cohort sampled during active COVID-19. CDR3 sequence (DNA): TGCAGTGCTGGGCCGGGAGAACTGTTTTTT. Encoded protein: CSAGPGELFF.